This T cell receptor beta chain was sequenced during a study of beta chain features in type 1 diabetes. The table lists this clone with a few counts. What it recognizes is unknown. The CDR3 extends over 15 amino acids. Unmatched junction bases numbered 7, after V lost 4 bases and J lost 1 base. In germline, CDR1 is SGHRS, CDR2 YFSETQ. Of the isolated RNA, all was reverse transcribed, and so the sequenced material was expressed TCRB transcripts. Measured with immunoSEQ multiplex PCR; TCRdb has only the in-frame clones, and not every one. The data show about 650,000 clones, about an eighth seen once. Every sorted population was more than 98% pure. Regarding the study as a whole: A moderate, significant TCRB CDR3 shortening appeared in type 1 diabetes across four CD4+ subsets.

The clonotype was recovered from a man aged 30 to 45 with type 1 diabetes. Sequencing used naive CD4+ T cells from blood. The chain joins TRBV5-1 to TRBJ2-5; 7 positions agree with TRBD2. CDR3 nucleotide sequence: TGCGCCAGCAGCCTAGGGAGGGGCCTCCAAGAGACCCAGTACTTC. This encodes CASSLGRGLQETQYF. The complete variable domain, with remaining parts taken from reference TRBV5-1 and TRBJ2-5, reads KAGVTQTPRYLIKTRGQQVTLSCSPISGHRSVSWYQQTPGQGLQFLFEYFSETQRNKGNFPGRFSGRQFSNSRSEMNVSTLELGDSALYLCASSLGRGLQETQYFGPGTRLLVL.